Described below is a single TCR beta chain sequence and its context. The antigen remains undetermined. After re-calling the 5' RACE reads, TCRdb lists one entry per CDR3 protein, DNA absent. The table lists some 390,000 distinct CDR3 sequences. The sample originates from a study of T cells expressing NK-cell markers. Study information: Among the eight sequenced donors, seven tested HCMV-seropositive and one tested seronegative.

CDR1 and CDR2 from the germline V gene are GTSNPN and SVGIG (reference sequence). The CDR3 sequence is 15 residues long. Study-wide points: The study did not resolve the HCMV specificity of expanded NKG2C+ T cell clones. In a group of several donors, dominant NKG2C+ clonotypes represented about 1.0-8% of CD8+ T cells.

Material for sequencing was blood T cells: a sorted CD56 or NKG2C T cell subset, CD4+ or CD8+ T cells, or bulk PBMC T cells (not recorded which). The chain uses TRBV30 and TRBJ1-3; lacking DNA, the TRBD1 call made by TCRdb goes unchecked. The receptor's source is a woman between 50 and 59 years old in good health. CDR3: CAWSAVLGGGNTIYF.